Listed below are T cell receptor beta chains from one sample, sequenced in a study of cytomegalovirus exposure and HLA in healthy donors. Sequenced by immunoSEQ multiplex PCR; TCRdb stores in-frame clones only, minus some. The repertoire has 250,000 to 300,000 clones, around 89% of them found once; the top ten carry 0.37%. Sequencing input: PBMCs. The receptors were gathered from a woman between 18 and 30 years old in good health and CMV-seronegative. CDR3s include the opening cysteine and the closing phenylalanine or tryptophan. A D gene is named only where the DNA matches it firmly. Part of the rows lack a size; the others show once, few, many or a class for expanded clones.

>TRBJ1-4|TRBD1|-|TRBV4-2
CASSQEPGQKGLTNEKLFF
TGTGCCAGCAGCCAAGAACCGGGACAGAAAGGTTTAACTAATGAAAAACTGTTTTTT
>TRBJ1-2|-|-|TRBV30
CAWSDLNGYTF
TGTGCCTGGAGCGACTTAAATGGCTACACCTTC
>TRBJ2-7|TRBD1|-|TRBV11-2
CASSGWDRGRGEQYF
TGTGCCAGCAGCGGATGGGACAGGGGGCGTGGCGAGCAGTACTTC
>TRBJ1-4|-|-|TRBV5-4
CASSLPGKEEKLFF
TGTGCCAGCAGCTTGCCGGGGAAGGAAGAAAAACTGTTTTTT
>TRBJ2-5|-|-|TRBV28
CASSFPGQETQYF
TGTGCCAGCAGTTTCCCAGGGCAAGAGACCCAGTACTTC
>TRBJ2-7|TRBD2|-|TRBV5-1
CASSPTSGNAYEQYF
TGCGCCAGCAGCCCGACTAGCGGGAACGCCTACGAGCAGTACTTC
>TRBJ2-4|TRBD2|-|TRBV19
CASSIFSGGSENIQYF
TGTGCCAGTAGTATCTTCAGCGGGGGATCCGAAAACATTCAGTACTTC
>TRBJ2-2|-|-|TRBV7-3
CASSPSGGVSADTGELFF
TGTGCCAGCAGCCCCAGTGGAGGGGTGAGTGCGGACACCGGGGAGCTGTTTTTT
>TRBJ1-5|-|-|TRBV18
CASSPSGLLNQPQHF
TGTGCCAGCTCACCTTCGGGACTTCTCAATCAGCCCCAGCATTTT
>TRBJ1-2|-|few|TRBV10-2
CASSERTALYGYTF
TGCGCCAGCAGTGAGAGAACAGCTTTATATGGCTACACCTTC
>TRBJ2-3|-|-|TRBV11-2
CASSSVRRGRGDTQYF
TGTGCCAGCAGCTCAGTTCGGCGGGGGCGGGGGGATACGCAGTATTTT
>TRBJ2-2|TRBD2|-|TRBV19
CASSSWASGGTGELFF
TGTGCCAGTAGTTCCTGGGCTAGCGGGGGGACCGGGGAGCTGTTTTTT
>TRBJ2-2|-|-|TRBV4-3
CASSQDGATDMTGELFF
TGCGCCAGCAGCCAAGATGGCGCCACGGACATGACCGGGGAGCTGTTTTTT
>TRBJ2-1|TRBD2|once|TRBV28
CASRAGGLGEQFF
TGTGCCAGCCGGGCGGGGGGGCTCGGTGAGCAGTTCTTC
>TRBJ2-3|-|-|TRBV28
CASSLRGGVRGTQYF
TGTGCCAGCAGTTTAAGGGGGGGCGTTAGGGGTACGCAGTATTTT
>TRBJ2-4|TRBD1|-|TRBV5-1
CASSPDRGPQNIQYF
TGCGCCAGCAGCCCCGACAGGGGGCCTCAAAACATTCAGTACTTC
>TRBJ2-5|-|-|TRBV28
CASSSRRDWGETQYF
TGTGCCAGCAGTTCTAGGAGGGATTGGGGAGAGACCCAGTACTTC